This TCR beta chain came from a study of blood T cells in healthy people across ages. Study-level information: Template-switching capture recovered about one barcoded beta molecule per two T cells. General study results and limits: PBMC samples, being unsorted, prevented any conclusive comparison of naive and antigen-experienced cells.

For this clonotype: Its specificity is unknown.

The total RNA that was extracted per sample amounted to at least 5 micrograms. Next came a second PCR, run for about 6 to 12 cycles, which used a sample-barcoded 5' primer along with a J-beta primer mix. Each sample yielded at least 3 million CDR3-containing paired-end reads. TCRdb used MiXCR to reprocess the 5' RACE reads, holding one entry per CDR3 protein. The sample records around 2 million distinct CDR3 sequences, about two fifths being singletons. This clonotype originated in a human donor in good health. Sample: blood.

In DNA form, the CDR3 reads TGCGCCAGCAGCCAAGATTGGAGGAGGGATACGCAGTATTTT. It yields the protein CASSQDWRRDTQYF. The rearrangement links TRBV4-3 to TRBJ2-3, with D possibly matching TRBD2 (5 bases). CDR3 size: 14 residues. CDR1 LGHNA and CDR2 YSLEER come from the germline V gene. V was pared by 0 bases and J by 6 bases, with 10 bases between.